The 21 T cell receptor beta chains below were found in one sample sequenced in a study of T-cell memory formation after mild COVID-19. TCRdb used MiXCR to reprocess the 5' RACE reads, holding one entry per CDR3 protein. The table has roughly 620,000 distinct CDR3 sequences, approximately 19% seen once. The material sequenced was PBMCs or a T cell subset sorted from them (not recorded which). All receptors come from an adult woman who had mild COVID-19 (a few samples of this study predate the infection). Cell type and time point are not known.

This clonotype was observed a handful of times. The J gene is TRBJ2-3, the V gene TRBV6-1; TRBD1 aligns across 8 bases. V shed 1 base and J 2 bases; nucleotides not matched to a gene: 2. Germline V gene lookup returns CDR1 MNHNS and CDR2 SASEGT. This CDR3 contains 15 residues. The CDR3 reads CASSEGQGATDTQYF. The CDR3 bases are TGTGCCAGCAGTGAAGGGCAGGGGGCCACAGATACGCAGTATTTT.

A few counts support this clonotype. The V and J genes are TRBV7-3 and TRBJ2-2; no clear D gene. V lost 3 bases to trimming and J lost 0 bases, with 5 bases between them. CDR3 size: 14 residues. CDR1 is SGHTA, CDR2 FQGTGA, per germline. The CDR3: CASSLTTNTGELFF. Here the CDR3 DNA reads TGTGCCAGCAGCTTGACAACGAACACCGGGGAGCTGTTTTTT.

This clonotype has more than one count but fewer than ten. CDR3 amino acids: CASSPNPGPSYEQYF. The DNA for the CDR3 is TGTGCCAGCTCACCAAACCCAGGGCCCTCCTACGAGCAGTACTTC. The chain carries TRBV18 and TRBJ2-7, with D tentatively TRBD1 (5 bases). CDR3 length: 15 amino acids. Germline V gene data show CDR1 as KGHSH and CDR2 as LQKENI. Trimming stripped 2 bases from V and 0 bases from J, with 11 bases between. The whole variable domain, filled in from reference TRBV18 and TRBJ2-7, reads NAGVMQNPRHLVRRRGQEARLRCSPMKGHSHVYWYRQLPEEGLKFMVYLQKENIIDESGMPKERFSAEFPKEGPSILRIQQVVRGDSAAYFCASSPNPGPSYEQYFGPGTRLTVT.

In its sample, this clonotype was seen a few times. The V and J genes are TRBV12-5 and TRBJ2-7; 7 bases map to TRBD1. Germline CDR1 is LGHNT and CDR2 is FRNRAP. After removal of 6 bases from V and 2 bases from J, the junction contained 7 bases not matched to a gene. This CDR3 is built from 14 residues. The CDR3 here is CASGRGLQPYEQYF. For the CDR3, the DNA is TGTGCTAGTGGGAGGGGGCTACAACCCTACGAGCAGTACTTC.

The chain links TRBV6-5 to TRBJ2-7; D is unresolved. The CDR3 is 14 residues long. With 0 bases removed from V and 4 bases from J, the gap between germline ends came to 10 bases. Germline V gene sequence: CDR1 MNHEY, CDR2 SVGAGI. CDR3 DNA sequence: TGTGCCAGCAGTTACTCCGAAGATGGGTACGAGCAGTACTTC. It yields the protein CASSYSEDGYEQYF.

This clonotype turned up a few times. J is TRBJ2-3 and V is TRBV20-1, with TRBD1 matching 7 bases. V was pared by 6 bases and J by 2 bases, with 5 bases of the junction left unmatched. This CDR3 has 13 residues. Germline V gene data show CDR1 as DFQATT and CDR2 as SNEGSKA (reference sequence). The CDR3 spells CSARDSYTDTQYF. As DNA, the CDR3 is TGCAGTGCCCGGGACAGTTACACAGATACGCAGTATTTT.

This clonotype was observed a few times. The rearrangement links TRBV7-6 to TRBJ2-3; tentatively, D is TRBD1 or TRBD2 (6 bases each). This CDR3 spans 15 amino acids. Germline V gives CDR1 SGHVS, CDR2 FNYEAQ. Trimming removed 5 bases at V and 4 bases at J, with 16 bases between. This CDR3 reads CASSREGEVADTQYF. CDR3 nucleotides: TGTGCCAGCAGCCGTGAGGGGGAGGTCGCAGATACGCAGTATTTT.

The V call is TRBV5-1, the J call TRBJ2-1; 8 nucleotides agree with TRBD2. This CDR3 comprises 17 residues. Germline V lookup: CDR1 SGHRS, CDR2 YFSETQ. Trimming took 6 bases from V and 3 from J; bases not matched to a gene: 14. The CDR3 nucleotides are TGCGCCAGCACCACTACCGGTCCGGGGGGGCACTACAATGAGCAGTTCTTC. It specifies CASTTTGPGGHYNEQFF.

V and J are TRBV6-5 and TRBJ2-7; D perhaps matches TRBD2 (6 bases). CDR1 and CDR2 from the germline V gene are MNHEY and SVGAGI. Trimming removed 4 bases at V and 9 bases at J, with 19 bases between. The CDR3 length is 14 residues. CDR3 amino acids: CASSWGLSGTRQYF. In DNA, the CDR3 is TGTGCCAGCAGTTGGGGACTCTCCGGTACAAGGCAGTACTTC.

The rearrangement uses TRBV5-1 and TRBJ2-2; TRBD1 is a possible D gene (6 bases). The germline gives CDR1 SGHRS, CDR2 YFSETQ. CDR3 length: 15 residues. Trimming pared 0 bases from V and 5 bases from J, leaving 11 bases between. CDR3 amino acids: CASSLVGDKTGELFF. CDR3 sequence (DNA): TGCGCCAGCAGCTTGGTGGGGGACAAAACCGGGGAGCTGTTTTTT.

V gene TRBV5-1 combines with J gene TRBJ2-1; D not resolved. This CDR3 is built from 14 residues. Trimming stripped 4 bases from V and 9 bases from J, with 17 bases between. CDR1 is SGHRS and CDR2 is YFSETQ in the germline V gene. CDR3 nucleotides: TGCGCCAGCAGCCAAAGGTGGCAGATCACTGAGCAGTTCTTC. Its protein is CASSQRWQITEQFF.

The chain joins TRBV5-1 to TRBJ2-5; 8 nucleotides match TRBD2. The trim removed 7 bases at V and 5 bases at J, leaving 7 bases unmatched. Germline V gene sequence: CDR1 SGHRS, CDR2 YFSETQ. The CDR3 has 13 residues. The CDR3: CASGTRIYETQYF. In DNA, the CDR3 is TGCGCCAGCGGGACTAGGATCTATGAGACCCAGTACTTC.

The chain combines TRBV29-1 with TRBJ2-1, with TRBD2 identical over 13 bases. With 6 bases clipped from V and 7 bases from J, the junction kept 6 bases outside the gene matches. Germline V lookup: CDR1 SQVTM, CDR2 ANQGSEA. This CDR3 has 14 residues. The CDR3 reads CSVPGLAGPNEQFF. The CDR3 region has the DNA TGCAGCGTACCGGGACTAGCGGGACCAAATGAGCAGTTCTTC.

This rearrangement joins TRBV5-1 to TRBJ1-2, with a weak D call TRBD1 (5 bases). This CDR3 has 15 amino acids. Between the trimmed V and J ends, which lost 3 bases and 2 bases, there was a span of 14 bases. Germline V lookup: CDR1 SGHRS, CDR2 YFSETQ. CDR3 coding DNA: TGCGCCAGCAGCTCTAGGACAAATCTAAACTATGGCTACACCTTC. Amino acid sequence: CASSSRTNLNYGYTF.

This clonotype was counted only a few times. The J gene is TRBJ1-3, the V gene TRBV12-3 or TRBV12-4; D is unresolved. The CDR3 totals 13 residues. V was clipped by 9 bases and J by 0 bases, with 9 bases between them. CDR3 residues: CASGRSSGNTIYF. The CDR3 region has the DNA TGTGCCAGTGGCAGAAGCTCTGGAAACACCATATATTTT.

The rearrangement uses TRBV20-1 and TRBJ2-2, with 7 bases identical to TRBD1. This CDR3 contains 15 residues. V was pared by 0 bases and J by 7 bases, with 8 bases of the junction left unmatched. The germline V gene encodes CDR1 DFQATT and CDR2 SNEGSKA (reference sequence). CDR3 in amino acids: CSARDRGRGIGELFF. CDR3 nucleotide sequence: TGCAGTGCTAGAGATCGCGGCAGGGGGATCGGGGAGCTGTTTTTT.

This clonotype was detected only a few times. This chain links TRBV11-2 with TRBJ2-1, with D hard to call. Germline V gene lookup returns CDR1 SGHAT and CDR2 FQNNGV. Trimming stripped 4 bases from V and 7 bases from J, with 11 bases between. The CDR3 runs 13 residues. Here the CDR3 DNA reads TGTGCCAGCAGCTCCACCAGTGTTAATGAGCAGTTCTTC. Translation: CASSSTSVNEQFF.

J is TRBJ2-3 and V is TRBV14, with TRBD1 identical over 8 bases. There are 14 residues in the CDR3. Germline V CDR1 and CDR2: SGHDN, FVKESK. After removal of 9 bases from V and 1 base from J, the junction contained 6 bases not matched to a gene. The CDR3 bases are TGTGCCAGTGGAAGGGACAGGCGCACAGATACGCAGTATTTT. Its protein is CASGRDRRTDTQYF.

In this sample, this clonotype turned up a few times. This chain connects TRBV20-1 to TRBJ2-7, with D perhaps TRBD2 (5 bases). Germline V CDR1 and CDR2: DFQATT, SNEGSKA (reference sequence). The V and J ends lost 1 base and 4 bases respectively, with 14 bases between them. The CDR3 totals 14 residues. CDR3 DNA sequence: TGCAGTGCTAGAGCCGAGGGTGCCACTTACGAGCAGTACTTC. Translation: CSARAEGATYEQYF.

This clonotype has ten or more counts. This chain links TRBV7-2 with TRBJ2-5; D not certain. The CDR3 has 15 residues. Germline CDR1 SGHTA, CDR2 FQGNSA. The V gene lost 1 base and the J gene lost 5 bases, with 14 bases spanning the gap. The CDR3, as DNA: TGTGCCAGCAGCTTAGATGGGTCCACCGGGGAGACCCAGTACTTC. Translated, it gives CASSLDGSTGETQYF.

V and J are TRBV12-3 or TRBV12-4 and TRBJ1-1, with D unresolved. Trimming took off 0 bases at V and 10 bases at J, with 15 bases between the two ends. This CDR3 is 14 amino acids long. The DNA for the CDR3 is TGTGCCAGCAGTTTAGCGGGAGGCCTGAGAGTAGCTTTCTTT. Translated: CASSLAGGLRVAFF.